The subject of this entry is one TCR beta chain. The antigen is undetermined. This specimen comes from a study of blood T cells in healthy people across ages. Each sample had at least 6 million PBMCs isolated. Per germline, CDR1 MNHNY and CDR2 SVGAGI (reference sequence). Trimming took 2 bases from V and 5 from J; bases not matched to a gene: 9. The CDR3 covers 17 residues. Whole-study results and caveats: Both naive CD4+ cell counts and diversity were greater in long-lived donors than in aged donors. Without sorted subsets, naive and antigen-experienced compartments could not be conclusively compared.

It was with a sample-barcoded 5' primer and a J-beta primer mix that a second PCR of roughly 7 to 12 cycles was run. Researchers report that a template-switch adaptor with 12 random nucleotides tagged each cDNA molecule. TCRdb reanalysed the 5' RACE reads using MiXCR and keeps one entry per CDR3 protein. This table has 1.5 million or so distinct CDR3 sequences, roughly 43% appearing once. Source material: blood. This sequence was found in a woman aged 18-29 years in good health. The chain links TRBV6-6 to TRBJ2-7, with 13 bases aligning to TRBD2. CDR3 loop: CASSYGGLAGVGHEQYF. The CDR3, as DNA: TGTGCCAGCAGTTACGGCGGACTAGCGGGAGTCGGGCACGAGCAGTACTTC.